This T cell receptor beta chain was captured in a study of blood T cells in healthy people across ages. A second PCR, run for roughly 7 to 11 cycles, used a sample-barcoded 5' primer plus a J-beta primer mix. TCRdb re-derived calls from the 5' RACE reads in MiXCR, one entry per CDR3 protein. The sample lists about 800,000 distinct CDR3 sequences; around 25% were seen once. Trimming pared 3 bases from V and 7 bases from J, leaving 18 bases between. The CDR3 contains 16 residues. Per the germline V gene, CDR1 is LGHNA and CDR2 is YSLEER. This sample was shared with a second study, whose subject was T cells of mothers and their children.

Sequenced material: blood. The sequence came from a boy younger than 18 in good health. The V and J genes are TRBV4-3 and TRBJ1-4; D is possibly TRBD1 (6 bases). The CDR3 nucleotides are TGCGCCAGCAGCCAGGGAAGTACTGACAGGACTGAAAAACTGTTTTTT. This sequence encodes CASSQGSTDRTEKLFF.